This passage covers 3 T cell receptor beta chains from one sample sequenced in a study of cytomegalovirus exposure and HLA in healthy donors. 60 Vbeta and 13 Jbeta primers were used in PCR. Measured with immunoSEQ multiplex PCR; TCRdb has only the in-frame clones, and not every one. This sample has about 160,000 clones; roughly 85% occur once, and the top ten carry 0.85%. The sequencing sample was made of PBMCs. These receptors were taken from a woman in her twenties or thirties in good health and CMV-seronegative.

The CDR3 reads CASSVTGNLVGYTF. CDR3 in DNA: TGTGCCAGCAGTGTTACAGGGAACTTGGTGGGCTACACCTTC. V usage is TRBV25-1 and J usage is TRBJ1-2; D perhaps matches TRBD1 (6 bases). V was cut by 4 bases and J by 8 bases, with 17 bases left in between. There are 14 residues in the CDR3. The germline V gene encodes CDR1 MGHDK and CDR2 SYGVNS.

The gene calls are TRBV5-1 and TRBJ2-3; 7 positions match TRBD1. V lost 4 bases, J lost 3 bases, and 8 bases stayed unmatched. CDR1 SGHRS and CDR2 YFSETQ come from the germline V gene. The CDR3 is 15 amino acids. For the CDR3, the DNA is TGCGCCAGCAGCGGATTCAGGGGGTCTACAGATACGCAGTATTTT. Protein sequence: CASSGFRGSTDTQYF.

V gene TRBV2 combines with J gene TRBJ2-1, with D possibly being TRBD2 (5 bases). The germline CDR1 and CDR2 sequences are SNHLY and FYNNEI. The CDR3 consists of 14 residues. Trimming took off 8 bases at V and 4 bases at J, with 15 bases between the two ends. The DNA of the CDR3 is TGTGCCAGCTCTACTAGGACGGAATACAATGAGCAGTTCTTC. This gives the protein CASSTRTEYNEQFF.